In its sample, the clone carrying this T cell receptor (beta chain) was seen many times. Trimming removed 5 bases at V and 4 bases at J, with 14 bases between. The CDR3 is made up of 13 amino acids. CDR1 and CDR2 (germline): SQVTM, ANQGSEA. This table comes from immunoSEQ multiplex PCR, and its TCRdb copy is limited to in-frame clones, with some not included. Of roughly 220,000 clones in the sample, 85% to 90% were seen once. These data are taken from a study of blood T cell repertoires in COVID-19. This chain joins TRBV29-1 and TRBJ1-2, with a possible D match to TRBD1 (6 bases). This TCR was sampled from a man aged 55 to 70 with acute or convalescent COVID-19. The sample consisted of peripheral blood. This CDR3 is CSVFQGYGYGYTF. CDR3 bases: TGCAGCGTTTTCCAGGGGTATGGCTATGGCTACACCTTC.